A single sample is the source of the 3 T cell receptor beta chains below, sequenced in a study of response to subunit inactivated influenza vaccine. TCRdb called the RT-PCR reads again in MiXCR, with one record for every CDR3 protein. The sample shows roughly 500,000 distinct CDR3 sequences, roughly 23% of them seen only once. The same specimen was also included in a second study, on T cells expressing NK-cell markers. That study adds: In generating TCR beta cDNA, 5'RACE template switching with UMIs was used.

Here the sequenced sample was CD4+ T cells sorted from PBMCs, taken less than 13 days after vaccination. The receptors were gathered from a man in his fifties or sixties who received an inactivated influenza vaccine.

This clonotype was seen only a few times. The chain has TRBV29-1 and TRBJ2-7, with 15 bases matching TRBD2. In germline, CDR1 is SQVTM, CDR2 ANQGSEA. J was trimmed by 3 bases and V by 7 bases; bases with no gene match: 4. The CDR3 contains 14 residues. Written as DNA, the CDR3 is TGCAGCGCCGGACTAGCGGGGGGGGTCTACGAGCAGTACTTC. This gives the protein CSAGLAGGVYEQYF.

The rearrangement joins TRBV4-1 to TRBJ2-7, with 8 bases fitting TRBD1. There are 15 residues in the CDR3. V shed 0 bases, J shed 4 bases, and the junction held 5 bases outside the gene matches. Germline V gene sequence: CDR1 MGHRA, CDR2 YSYEKL. This chain's CDR3 is CASSQDNRGAYEQYF. The DNA of the CDR3 is TGCGCCAGCAGCCAAGATAACAGGGGGGCGTACGAGCAGTACTTC.

In its sample, this clonotype was seen a few times. This chain uses TRBV7-9 with TRBJ2-7; 9 bases line up with TRBD2. The V and J ends lost 0 bases and 10 bases, in that order; junction bases with no gene match: 7. The CDR3 is 14 amino acids. Germline V gives CDR1 SEHNR, CDR2 FQNEAQ (reference sequence). The DNA of the CDR3 is TGTGCCAGCAGCTTAGCAACCTTAGCGGGGGTACAGTACTTC. The encoded protein is CASSLATLAGVQYF.